This T cell receptor (beta chain) is from a study of technical replicates of blood from a handful of donors. V was pared by 1 base and J by 1 base, with 9 bases between. This CDR3 comprises 14 residues. Germline lookup yields CDR1 SGDLS and CDR2 YYNGEE. Here immunoSEQ multiplex PCR was the method, and the copy in TCRdb shows in-frame clones only, minus some. The table shows 75,000 to 95,000 clones, with roughly 94% occurring only once. The sequence came from a human donor in good health. This chain connects TRBV9 to TRBJ2-7, with D possibly matching TRBD1 (5 bases). The specimen was T cells isolated from PBMCs. In DNA form, the CDR3 reads TGTGCCAGCAGCGTACAGGACAATTCCTACGAGCAGTACTTC. Translating it yields CASSVQDNSYEQYF.